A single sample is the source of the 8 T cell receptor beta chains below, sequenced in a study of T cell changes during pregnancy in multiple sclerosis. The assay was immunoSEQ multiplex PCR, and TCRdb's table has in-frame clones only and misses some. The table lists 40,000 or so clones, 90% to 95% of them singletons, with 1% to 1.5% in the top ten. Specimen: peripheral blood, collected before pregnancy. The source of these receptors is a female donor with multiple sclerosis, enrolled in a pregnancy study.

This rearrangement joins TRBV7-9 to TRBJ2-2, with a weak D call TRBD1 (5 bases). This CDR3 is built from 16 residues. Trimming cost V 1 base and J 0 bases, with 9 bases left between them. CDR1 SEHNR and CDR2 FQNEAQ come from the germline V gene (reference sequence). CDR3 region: CASSLGGATNTGELFF. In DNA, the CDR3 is TGTGCCAGCAGCTTAGGGGGCGCTACGAACACCGGGGAGCTGTTTTTT.

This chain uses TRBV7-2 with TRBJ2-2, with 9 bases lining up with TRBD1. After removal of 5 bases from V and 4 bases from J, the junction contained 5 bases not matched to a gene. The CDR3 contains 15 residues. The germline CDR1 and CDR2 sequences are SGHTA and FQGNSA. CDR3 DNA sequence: TGTGCCAGCAGCCGGACAGGGGTCGGCACCGGGGAGCTGTTTTTT. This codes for CASSRTGVGTGELFF.

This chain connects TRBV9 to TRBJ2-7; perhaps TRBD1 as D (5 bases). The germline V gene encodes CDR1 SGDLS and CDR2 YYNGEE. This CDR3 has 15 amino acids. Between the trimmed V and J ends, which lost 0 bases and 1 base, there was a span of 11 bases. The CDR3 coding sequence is TGTGCCAGCAGCGTAGACCCACAGGCTTCCTACGAGCAGTACTTC. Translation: CASSVDPQASYEQYF.

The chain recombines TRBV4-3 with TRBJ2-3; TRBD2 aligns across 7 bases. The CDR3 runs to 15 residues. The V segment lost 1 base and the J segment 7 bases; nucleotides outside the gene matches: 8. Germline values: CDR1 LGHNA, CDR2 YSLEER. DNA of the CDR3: TGCGCCAGCAGCCAAGGACTAGCTACGAGTTATACGCAGTATTTT. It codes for CASSQGLATSYTQYF.

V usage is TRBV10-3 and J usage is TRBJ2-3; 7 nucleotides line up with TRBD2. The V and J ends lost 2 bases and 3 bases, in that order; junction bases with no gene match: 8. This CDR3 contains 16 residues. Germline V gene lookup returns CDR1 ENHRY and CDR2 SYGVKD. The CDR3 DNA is TGTGCCATCAGTGAGAGGGCGGGAGTAGGGACAGATACGCAGTATTTT. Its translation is CAISERAGVGTDTQYF.

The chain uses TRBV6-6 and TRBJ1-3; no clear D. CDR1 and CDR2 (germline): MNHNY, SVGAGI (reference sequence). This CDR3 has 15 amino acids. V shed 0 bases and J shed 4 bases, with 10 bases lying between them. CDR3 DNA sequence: TGTGCCAGCAGTTACTCCTCCAGTCTCGGAAACACCATATATTTT. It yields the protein CASSYSSSLGNTIYF.

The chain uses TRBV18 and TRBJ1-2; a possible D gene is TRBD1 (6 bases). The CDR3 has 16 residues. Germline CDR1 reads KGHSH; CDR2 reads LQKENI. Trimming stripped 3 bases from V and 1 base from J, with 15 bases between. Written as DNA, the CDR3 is TGTGCCAGCTCACCGAAAGACCGACAGGTTAACTATGGCTACACCTTC. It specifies CASSPKDRQVNYGYTF.

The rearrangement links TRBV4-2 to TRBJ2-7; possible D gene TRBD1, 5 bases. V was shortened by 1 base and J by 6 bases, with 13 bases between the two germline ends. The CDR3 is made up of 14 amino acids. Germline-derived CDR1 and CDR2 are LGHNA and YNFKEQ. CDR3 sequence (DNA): TGTGCCAGCAGCCAAGTTCAGGGTGCGTTCGAGCAGTACTTC. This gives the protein CASSQVQGAFEQYF.